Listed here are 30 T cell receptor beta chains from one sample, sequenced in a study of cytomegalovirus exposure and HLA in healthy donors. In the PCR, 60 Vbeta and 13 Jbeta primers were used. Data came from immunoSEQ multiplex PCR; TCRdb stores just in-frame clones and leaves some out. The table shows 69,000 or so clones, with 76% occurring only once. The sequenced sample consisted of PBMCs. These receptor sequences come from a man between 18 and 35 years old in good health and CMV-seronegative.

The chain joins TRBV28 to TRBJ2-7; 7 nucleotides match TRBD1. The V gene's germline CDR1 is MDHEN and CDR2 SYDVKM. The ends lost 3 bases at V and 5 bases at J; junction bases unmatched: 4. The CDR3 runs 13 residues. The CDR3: CASSLATGNEQYV. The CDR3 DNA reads TGTGCCAGCAGTTTGGCGACAGGGAACGAGCAGTACGTC.

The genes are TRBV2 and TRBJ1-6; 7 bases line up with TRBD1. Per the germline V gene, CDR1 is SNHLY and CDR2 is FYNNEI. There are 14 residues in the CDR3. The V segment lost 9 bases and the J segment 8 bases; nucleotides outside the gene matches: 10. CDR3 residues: CARGTVSHDSPLHF. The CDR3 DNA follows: TGTGCCAGAGGGACAGTCTCCCATGATTCACCCCTCCACTTT.

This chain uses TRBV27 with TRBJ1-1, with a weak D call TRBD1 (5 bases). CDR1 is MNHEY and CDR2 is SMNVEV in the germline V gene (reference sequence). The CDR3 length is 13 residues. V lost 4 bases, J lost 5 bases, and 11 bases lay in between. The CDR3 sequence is CASSSRRGTEAFF. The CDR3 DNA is TGTGCCAGCAGTTCTCGGAGGGGAACTGAAGCTTTCTTT.

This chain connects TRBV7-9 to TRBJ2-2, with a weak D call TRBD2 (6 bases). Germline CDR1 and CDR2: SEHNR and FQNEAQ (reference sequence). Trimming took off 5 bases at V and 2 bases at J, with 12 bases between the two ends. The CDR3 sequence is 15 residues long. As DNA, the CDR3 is TGTGCCAGCAGCGCCGGGACTTACAACACCGGGGAGCTGTTTTTT. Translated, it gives CASSAGTYNTGELFF.

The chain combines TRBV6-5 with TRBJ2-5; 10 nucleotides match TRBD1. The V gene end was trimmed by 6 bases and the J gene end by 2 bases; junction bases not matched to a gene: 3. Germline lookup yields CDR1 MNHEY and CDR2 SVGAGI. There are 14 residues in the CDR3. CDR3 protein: CASSPDRGQETQYF. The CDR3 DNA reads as TGTGCCAGCAGCCCGGACAGGGGGCAAGAGACCCAGTACTTC.

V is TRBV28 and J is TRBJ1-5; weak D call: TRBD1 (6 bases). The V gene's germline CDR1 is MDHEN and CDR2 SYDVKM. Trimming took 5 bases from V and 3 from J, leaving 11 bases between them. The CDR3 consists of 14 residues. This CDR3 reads CASSETGVNQPQHF. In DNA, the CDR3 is TGTGCCAGCAGTGAGACAGGTGTCAATCAGCCCCAGCATTTT.

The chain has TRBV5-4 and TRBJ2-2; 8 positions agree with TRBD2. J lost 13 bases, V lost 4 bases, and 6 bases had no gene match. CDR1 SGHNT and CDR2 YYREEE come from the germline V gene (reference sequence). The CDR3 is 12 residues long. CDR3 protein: CASSGPGTRLFF. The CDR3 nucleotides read TGTGCCAGCAGCGGACCCGGGACTAGGCTGTTTTTT.

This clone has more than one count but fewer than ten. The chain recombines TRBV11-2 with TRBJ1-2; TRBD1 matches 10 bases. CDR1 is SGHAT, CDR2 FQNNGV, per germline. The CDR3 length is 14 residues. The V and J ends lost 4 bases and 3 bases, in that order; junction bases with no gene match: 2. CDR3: CASSSGQGYYGYTF. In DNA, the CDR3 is TGTGCCAGCAGCTCGGGACAGGGGTACTATGGCTACACCTTC. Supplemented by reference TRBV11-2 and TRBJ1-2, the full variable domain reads EAGVAQSPRYKIIEKRQSVAFWCNPISGHATLYWYQQILGQGPKLLIQFQNNGVVDDSQLPKDRFSAERLKGVDSTLKIQPAKLEDSAVYLCASSSGQGYYGYTFGSGTRLTVV.

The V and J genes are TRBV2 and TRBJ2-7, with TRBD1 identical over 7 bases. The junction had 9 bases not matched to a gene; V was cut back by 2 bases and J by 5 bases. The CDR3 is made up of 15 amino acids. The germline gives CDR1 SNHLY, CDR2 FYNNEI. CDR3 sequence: CASSERQGVGHEQYF. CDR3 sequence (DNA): TGTGCCAGCAGTGAACGACAGGGAGTAGGCCACGAGCAGTACTTC.

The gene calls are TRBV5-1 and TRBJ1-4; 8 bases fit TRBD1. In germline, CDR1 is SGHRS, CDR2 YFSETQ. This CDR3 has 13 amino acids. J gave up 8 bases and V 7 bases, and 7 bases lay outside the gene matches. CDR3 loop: CASGRQGREKLFF. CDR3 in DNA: TGCGCCAGCGGCCGACAGGGGAGGGAAAAACTGTTTTTT.

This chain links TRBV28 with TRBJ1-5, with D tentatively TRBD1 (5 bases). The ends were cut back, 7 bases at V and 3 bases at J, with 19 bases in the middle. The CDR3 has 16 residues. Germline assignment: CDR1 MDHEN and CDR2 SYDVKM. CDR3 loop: CASTLLQGRDNQPQHF. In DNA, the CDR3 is TGTGCCAGCACCCTCCTGCAGGGCAGGGACAATCAGCCCCAGCATTTT.

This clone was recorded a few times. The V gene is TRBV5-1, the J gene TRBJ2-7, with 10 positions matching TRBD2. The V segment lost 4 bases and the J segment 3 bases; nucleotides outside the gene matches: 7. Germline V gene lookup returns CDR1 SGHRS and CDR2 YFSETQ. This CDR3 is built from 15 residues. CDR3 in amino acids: CASSPIAGGDYEQYF. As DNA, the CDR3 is TGCGCCAGCAGCCCCATAGCGGGGGGCGACTACGAGCAGTACTTC.

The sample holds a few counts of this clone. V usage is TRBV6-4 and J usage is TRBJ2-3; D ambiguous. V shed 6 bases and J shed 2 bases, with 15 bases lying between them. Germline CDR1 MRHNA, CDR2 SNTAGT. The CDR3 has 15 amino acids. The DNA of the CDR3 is TGTGCCAGCAGCCCGACCGGCGGTTCCACAGATACGCAGTATTTT. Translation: CASSPTGGSTDTQYF.

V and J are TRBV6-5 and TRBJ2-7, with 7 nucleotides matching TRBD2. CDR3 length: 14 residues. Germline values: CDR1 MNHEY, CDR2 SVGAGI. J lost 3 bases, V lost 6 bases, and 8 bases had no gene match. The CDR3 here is CASRTRGGSYEQYF. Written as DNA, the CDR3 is TGTGCCAGCAGGACTAGGGGAGGGAGCTACGAGCAGTACTTC.

For the CDR3, the DNA is TGTGCCAGCAGCTTAGGGACAGGGGACGTGGAGACCCAGTACTTC. It yields the protein CASSLGTGDVETQYF. This chain connects TRBV7-9 to TRBJ2-5, with 9 bases lining up with TRBD1. CDR1 SEHNR and CDR2 FQNEAQ come from the germline V gene (reference sequence). Germline trimming cut 1 base from V and 5 bases from J; bases unmatched to any gene: 5. The CDR3 is 15 amino acids.

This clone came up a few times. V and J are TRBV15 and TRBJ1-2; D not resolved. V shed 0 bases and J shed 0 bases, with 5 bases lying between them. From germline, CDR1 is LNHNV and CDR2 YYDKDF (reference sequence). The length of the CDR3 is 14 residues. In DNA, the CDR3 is TGTGCCACCAGCAGAGACGGGACTAACTATGGCTACACCTTC. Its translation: CATSRDGTNYGYTF.

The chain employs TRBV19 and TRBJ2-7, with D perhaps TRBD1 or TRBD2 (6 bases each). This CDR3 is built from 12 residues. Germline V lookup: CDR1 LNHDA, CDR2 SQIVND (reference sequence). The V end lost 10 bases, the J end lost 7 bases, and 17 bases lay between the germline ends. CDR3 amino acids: CAIWRGSREQYV. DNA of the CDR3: TGTGCCATATGGAGGGGGTCGCGGGAGCAGTACGTC.

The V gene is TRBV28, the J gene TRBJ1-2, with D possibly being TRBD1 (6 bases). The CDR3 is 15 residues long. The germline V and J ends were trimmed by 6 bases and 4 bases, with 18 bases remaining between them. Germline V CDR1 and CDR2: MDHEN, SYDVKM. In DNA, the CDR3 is TGTGCCAGCAGGGCACGATTACAGGGCCTCTATGGCTACACCTTC. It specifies CASRARLQGLYGYTF.

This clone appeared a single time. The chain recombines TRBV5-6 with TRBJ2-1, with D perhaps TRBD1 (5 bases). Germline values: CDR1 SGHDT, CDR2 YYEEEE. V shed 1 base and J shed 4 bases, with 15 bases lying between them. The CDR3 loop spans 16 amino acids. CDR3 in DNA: TGTGCCAGCAGCTTGACCCTGCAGGGCCGATACAATGAGCAGTTCTTC. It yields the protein CASSLTLQGRYNEQFF.

The CDR3: CASSSARRPQPLYTF. The CDR3 DNA sequence: TGTGCCAGCAGTTCGGCAAGGCGGCCGCAGCCTCTCTACACCTTC. This sequence joins TRBV28 and TRBJ1-2, with D unresolved. The V end was cut by 4 bases, the J end by 10 bases, with 22 bases between. This CDR3 contains 15 residues. CDR1 is MDHEN, CDR2 SYDVKM, per germline.

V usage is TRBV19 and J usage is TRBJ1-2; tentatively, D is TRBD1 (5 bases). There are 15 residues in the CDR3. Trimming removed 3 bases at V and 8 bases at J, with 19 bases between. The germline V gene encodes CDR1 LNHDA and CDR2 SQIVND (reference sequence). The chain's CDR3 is CASSILRAGGDGYTF. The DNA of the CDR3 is TGTGCCAGTAGTATCCTTCGTGCAGGCGGGGACGGCTACACCTTC.

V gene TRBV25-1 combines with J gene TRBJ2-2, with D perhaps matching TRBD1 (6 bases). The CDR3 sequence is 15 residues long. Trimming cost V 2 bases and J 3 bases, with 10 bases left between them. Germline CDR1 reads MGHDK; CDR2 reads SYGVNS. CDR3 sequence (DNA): TGTGCCAGCAGTGAAGACCAGGGGTACACCGGGGAGCTGTTTTTT. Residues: CASSEDQGYTGELFF.

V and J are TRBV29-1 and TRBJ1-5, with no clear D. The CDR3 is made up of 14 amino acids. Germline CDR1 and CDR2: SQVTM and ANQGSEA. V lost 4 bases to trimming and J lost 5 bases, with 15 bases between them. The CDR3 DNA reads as TGCAGCGTTGTCACCGGGGTCGACCATCAGCCCCAGCATTTT. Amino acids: CSVVTGVDHQPQHF.

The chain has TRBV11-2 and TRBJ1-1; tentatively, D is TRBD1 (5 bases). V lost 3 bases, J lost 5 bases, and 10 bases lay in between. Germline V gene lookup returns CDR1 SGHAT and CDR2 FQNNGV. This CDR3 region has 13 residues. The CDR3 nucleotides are TGTGCCAGCAGCTTGGGGGGAAGGACTGAAGCTTTCTTT. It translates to CASSLGGRTEAFF. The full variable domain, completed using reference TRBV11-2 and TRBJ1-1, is EAGVAQSPRYKIIEKRQSVAFWCNPISGHATLYWYQQILGQGPKLLIQFQNNGVVDDSQLPKDRFSAERLKGVDSTLKIQPAKLEDSAVYLCASSLGGRTEAFFGQGTRLTVV.

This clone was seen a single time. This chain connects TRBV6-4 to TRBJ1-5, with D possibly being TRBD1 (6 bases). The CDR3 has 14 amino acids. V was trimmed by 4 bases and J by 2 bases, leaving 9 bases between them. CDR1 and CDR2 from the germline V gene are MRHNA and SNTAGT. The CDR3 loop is CASSGRQGNQPQHF. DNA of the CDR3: TGTGCCAGCAGTGGTCGACAGGGCAATCAGCCCCAGCATTTT.

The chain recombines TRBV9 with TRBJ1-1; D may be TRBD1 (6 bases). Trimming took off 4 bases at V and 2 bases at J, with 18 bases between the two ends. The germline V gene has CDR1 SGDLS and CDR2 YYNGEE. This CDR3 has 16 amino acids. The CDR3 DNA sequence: TGTGCCAGCAGCCCGAGGCTGCCGACAGGTAACACTGAAGCTTTCTTT. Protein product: CASSPRLPTGNTEAFF.

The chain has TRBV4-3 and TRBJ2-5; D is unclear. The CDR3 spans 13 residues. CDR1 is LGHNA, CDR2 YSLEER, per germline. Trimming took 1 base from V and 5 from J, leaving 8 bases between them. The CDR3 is CASSQGPSETQYF. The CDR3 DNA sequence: TGCGCCAGCAGCCAAGGGCCCTCGGAGACCCAGTACTTC.

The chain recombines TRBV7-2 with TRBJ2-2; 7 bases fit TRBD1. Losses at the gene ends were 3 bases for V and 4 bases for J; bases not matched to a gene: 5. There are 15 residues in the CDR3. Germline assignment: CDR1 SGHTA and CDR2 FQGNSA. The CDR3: CASSLRGQLTGELFF. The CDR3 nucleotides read TGTGCCAGCAGCTTGAGGGGACAGCTCACCGGGGAGCTGTTTTTT.

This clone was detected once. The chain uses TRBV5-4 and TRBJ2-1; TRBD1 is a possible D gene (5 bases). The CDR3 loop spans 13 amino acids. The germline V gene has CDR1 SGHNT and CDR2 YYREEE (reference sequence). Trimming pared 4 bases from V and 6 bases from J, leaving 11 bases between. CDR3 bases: TGTGCCAGCAGCAAGACAGAGTTCAATGAGCAGTTCTTC. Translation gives CASSKTEFNEQFF.

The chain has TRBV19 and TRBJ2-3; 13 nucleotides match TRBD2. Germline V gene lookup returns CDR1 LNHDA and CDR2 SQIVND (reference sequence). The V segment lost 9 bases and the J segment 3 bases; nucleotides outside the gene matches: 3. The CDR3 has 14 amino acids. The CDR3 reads CARGTSGETDTQYF. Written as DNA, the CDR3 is TGTGCCAGGGGGACTAGCGGGGAAACAGATACGCAGTATTTT.